The clone carrying this T cell receptor beta chain was observed a few times. Antigen specificity is unknown. The entry originates in a study of beta chain features in type 1 diabetes. Study-wide results and caveats: Type 1 diabetes patients showed a moderate but significant shortening of TCRB CDR3s in all four CD4+ subsets.

Trimming shortened V by 2 bases and J by 2 bases, and 12 bases separated the two germline ends. This CDR3 spans 15 amino acids. Germline assignment: CDR1 SGHTA and CDR2 FQGNSA. cDNA synthesis used the whole RNA isolate, giving expressed TCRB sequences. The method was immunoSEQ multiplex PCR; TCRdb's version includes in-frame clones alone and lacks a portion of them. Here the sample spans about 740,000 clones, about an eighth being singletons. The sequencing sample was made of naive CD4+ T cells from blood. This sequence was found in a man between 18 and 35 years old with type 1 diabetes. This sequence joins TRBV7-2 and TRBJ2-5; unclear D gene. CDR3 DNA sequence: TGTGCCAGCAGCTTAATCTGGAGCGTTCAAGAGACCCAGTACTTC. Amino acids: CASSLIWSVQETQYF.